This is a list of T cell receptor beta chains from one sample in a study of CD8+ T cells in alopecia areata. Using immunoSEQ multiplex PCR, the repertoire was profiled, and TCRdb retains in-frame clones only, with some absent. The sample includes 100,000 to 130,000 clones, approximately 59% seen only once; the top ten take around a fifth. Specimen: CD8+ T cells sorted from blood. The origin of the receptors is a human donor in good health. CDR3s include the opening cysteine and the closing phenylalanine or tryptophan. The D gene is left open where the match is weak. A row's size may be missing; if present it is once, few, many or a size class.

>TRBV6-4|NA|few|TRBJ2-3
TGTGCCAGCAGTTCCTCGACAGGCAGCACAGATACGCAGTATTTT
CASSSSTGSTDTQYF
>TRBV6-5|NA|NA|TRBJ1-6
TGTGCCAGCAGTTACGAACAGGCCGGTTCACCCCTCCACTTT
CASSYEQAGSPLHF
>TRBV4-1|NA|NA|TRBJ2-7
TGCGCCAGCAGCCAAGAATGGGGTTCTGAGCAGTACTTC
CASSQEWGSEQYF
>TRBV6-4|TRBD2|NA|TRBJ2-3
TGTGCCAGCAGTGACGGGCCAGCGGGGGGGCCAGATACGCAGTATTTT
CASSDGPAGGPDTQYF
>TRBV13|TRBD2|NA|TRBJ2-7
TGTGCCAGCAGCTCGCATTCGAGCGGGGGGGATCCCTACGAGCAGTACTTC
CASSSHSSGGDPYEQYF
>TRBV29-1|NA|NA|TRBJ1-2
TGCAGCGCCAAAGCTGCTAACTATGGCTACACCTTC
CSAKAANYGYTF
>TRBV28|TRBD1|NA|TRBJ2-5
TGTGCCAGCAGTACACAGGGGTTTGCGGTAGAGACCCAGTACTTC
CASSTQGFAVETQYF
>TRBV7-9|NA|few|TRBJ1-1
TGTGCCAGCAGCTCAATTCCGGGGGCTTTTGAAGCTTTCTTT
CASSSIPGAFEAFF
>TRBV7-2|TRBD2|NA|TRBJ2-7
TGTGCCAGCAGCTTAGGACTAGCGGGGATTTCCTACGAGCAGTACTTC
CASSLGLAGISYEQYF
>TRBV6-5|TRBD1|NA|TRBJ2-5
TGTGCCAGCAGAGGGACAGAAGCGACCCAGTACTTC
CASRGTEATQYF
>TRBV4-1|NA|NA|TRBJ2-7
TGCGCCAGCAGCCAAGATGACAGCGCCTACGAGCAGTACTTC
CASSQDDSAYEQYF